One T cell receptor beta chain is described in this entry. At one of its ends the junction is not consistent with the germline gene, which may arise from a read error. The entry originates in a study of CD4 and CD8 cells across lung adenocarcinoma regions. The patients had localized lung adenocarcinoma, a non-small cell subtype. TCRdb processed the PCR reads anew with MiXCR; each CDR3 protein has one entry. The sample includes more than 6,000 distinct CDR3 sequences, under 70% seen only once; the top ten take about 42%. The CDR3 consists of 17 residues. Per the germline V gene, CDR1 is MNHNS and CDR2 is SASEGT.

The receptor comes from a male donor with lung adenocarcinoma. The CD4 and CD8 labels of this study may be unreliable. This sequence joins TRBV6-1 and TRBJ2-1; 8 nucleotides line up with TRBD2. Sequencing was done on a sample of CD8+ T cells from the center of a lung tumor. The CDR3 DNA is TGTGCCAGCAGACAAGGGCTAGCGGGTGCGCGTTACAATGCGCAGTTCTTC. This codes for CASRQGLAGARYNAQFF.